These T cell receptor beta chains were read from a single sample in a study of control samples from healthy donors and cancer patients. Clones were sequenced by immunoSEQ multiplex PCR, and TCRdb holds only the in-frame ones, with some missing. Altogether 130,000 or so clones are present, roughly 94% being singletons, with the ten largest covering under 15%. The sequencing input was blood. These receptors were collected from a man in his forties or fifties in good health. The CDR3 runs from the conserved cysteine through the conserved F or W. The D gene is left open where the match is weak. Size is omitted from some rows. Given values are once, few, many or a class for expanded clones.

j_call	d_call	clone_size	v_call	cdr3_aa	cdr3_nt
TRBJ2-7	-	-	TRBV5-6	CASSLVGSYEQYF	TGTGCCAGCAGCTTGGTCGGGTCCTACGAGCAGTACTTC
TRBJ1-6	-	-	TRBV4-3	CASSQLLSYNSPLHF	TGCGCCAGCAGCCAATTACTGTCGTATAATTCACCCCTCCACTTT
TRBJ2-1	-	-	TRBV2	CASSEHRAYNEQFF	TGTGCCAGCAGTGAACACAGGGCCTACAATGAGCAGTTCTTC
TRBJ2-7	-	-	TRBV23-1	CASSLPNLRECEQYF	TGCGCCAGCAGTCTACCGAACCTTAGGGAGTGCGAGCAGTACTTC
TRBJ2-7	TRBD2	-	TRBV28	CASSLGTGTSAYEQYF	TGTGCCAGCAGTTTAGGTACCGGGACTAGCGCCTACGAGCAGTACTTC
TRBJ1-2	-	-	TRBV7-8	CASSLQGGYGYTF	TGTGCCAGCAGTTTACAGGGAGGGTATGGCTACACCTTC
TRBJ1-6	TRBD1	-	TRBV19	CASSGTGVYNSPLHF	TGTGCCAGTAGTGGGACAGGAGTCTATAATTCACCCCTCCACTTT
TRBJ1-5	TRBD1	-	TRBV19	CASSIGVNRGQPQHF	TGTGCCAGTAGTATCGGGGTGAACAGGGGGCAGCCCCAGCATTTT
TRBJ1-1	-	-	TRBV11-1	CASSLERRTEAFF	TGTGCCAGCAGCTTAGAGAGAAGGACTGAAGCTTTCTTT
TRBJ1-1	TRBD1	-	TRBV29-1	CSVERTGGTEAFF	TGCAGCGTTGAAAGGACAGGGGGCACTGAAGCTTTCTTT
TRBJ2-3	TRBD2	once	TRBV6-4	CASSNGLAGETQYF	TGTGCCAGCAGTAATGGACTAGCGGGAGAGACGCAGTATTTT
TRBJ2-7	-	once	TRBV19	CASSRRRDFSYEQYF	TGTGCCAGTAGTCGGCGGCGGGACTTCTCCTACGAGCAGTACTTC
TRBJ2-5	-	-	TRBV7-7	CASSQGTHQETQYF	TGTGCTAGCAGCCAAGGGACACACCAAGAGACCCAGTACTTC
TRBJ2-2	TRBD1	-	TRBV4-3	CASSQGTGDRTGELFF	TGCGCCAGCAGCCAGGGAACAGGGGATCGGACCGGGGAGCTGTTTTTT
TRBJ2-7	-	-	TRBV6-7	CASSDFSGAPAYEQYF	TGTGCCAGCAGTGATTTTTCCGGGGCCCCCGCCTACGAGCAGTACTTC
TRBJ2-7	-	-	TRBV18	CASSAQGEDYEQYF	TGTGCCAGCTCAGCCCAGGGGGAGGACTACGAGCAGTACTTC
TRBJ2-7	-	once	TRBV6-1	CASSETGGDYEQYF	TGTGCCAGCAGTGAAACAGGGGGGGACTACGAGCAGTACTTC
TRBJ2-6	TRBD1	-	TRBV18	CASSPEGAFNVLTF	TGTGCCAGCTCACCAGAGGGGGCCTTCAACGTCCTGACTTTC
TRBJ2-7	-	-	TRBV6-5	CASSYRGFSSYEQYF	TGTGCCAGCAGTTATCGGGGTTTCTCTTCCTACGAGCAGTACTTC
TRBJ2-2	-	few	TRBV7-9	CASSLARAYANTGELFF	TGTGCCAGCAGCTTAGCGAGGGCATACGCGAACACCGGGGAGCTGTTTTTT
TRBJ1-2	-	once	TRBV6-5	CATGGGRNYGYTF	TGTGCCACGGGAGGGGGACGTAACTATGGCTACACCTTC
TRBJ2-2	-	-	TRBV6-6	CASISGKLRPGELFF	TGTGCCAGCATATCAGGGAAGCTTCGGCCCGGGGAGCTGTTTTTT
TRBJ2-1	-	-	TRBV14	CASSHAWWRGSYNEQFF	TGTGCCAGCAGCCACGCCTGGTGGAGAGGGTCCTACAATGAGCAGTTCTTC
TRBJ2-1	TRBD2	once	TRBV5-1	CASSLLLAGVREQFF	TGCGCCAGCAGCTTGCTGCTAGCGGGAGTAAGGGAGCAGTTCTTC
TRBJ2-1	-	-	TRBV7-9	CASSLDRAAAEQFF	TGTGCCAGCAGCTTAGATCGGGCGGCCGCTGAGCAGTTCTTC
TRBJ1-1	-	-	TRBV6-2/TRBV6-3	CASSPAVGKTEAFF	TGTGCCAGCAGCCCCGCAGTTGGAAAGACCGAAGCTTTCTTT
TRBJ1-6	-	-	TRBV5-1	CASSLEGGSYNSPLHF	TGCGCCAGCAGCTTGGAAGGAGGCTCCTATAATTCACCCCTCCACTTT
TRBJ1-2	-	-	TRBV13	CASSVSERPNYGYTF	TGTGCCAGCAGCGTCTCAGAGCGACCTAACTATGGCTACACCTTC
TRBJ1-2	-	-	TRBV6-5	CASGNSRVGGYTF	TGTGCCAGTGGAAACAGCAGGGTAGGGGGCTACACCTTC
TRBJ2-7	TRBD2	-	TRBV4-1	CASSQQISGSDEQYF	TGCGCCAGCAGCCAACAAATTAGCGGGAGCGACGAGCAGTACTTC
TRBJ2-7	TRBD2	-	TRBV11-2	CASSSIAGTRTFEQYF	TGTGCCAGCAGCTCAATAGCCGGGACTAGAACCTTCGAGCAGTACTTC
TRBJ1-5	-	-	TRBV12-3/TRBV12-4	CASSFNSNQPQHF	TGTGCCAGCAGCTTTAATAGCAATCAGCCCCAGCATTTT
TRBJ2-7	TRBD1	-	TRBV5-6	CASSPMGTGVFYEQYF	TGTGCCAGCAGCCCGATGGGAACAGGGGTTTTCTACGAGCAGTACTTC
TRBJ2-7	-	-	TRBV19	CASSPHGGEQYF	TGTGCCAGTAGTCCCCATGGGGGTGAGCAGTACTTC
TRBJ2-3	-	-	TRBV7-9	CASSLGLSDPGTDTQYF	TGTGCCAGCAGCTTAGGACTATCGGACCCTGGGACAGATACGCAGTATTTT
TRBJ1-2	-	-	TRBV6-5	CASTGDYGYTF	TGTGCCAGTACGGGGGATTATGGCTACACCTTC
TRBJ1-5	-	-	TRBV2	CASSQDRILSNQPQHF	TGTGCCAGCAGCCAAGACAGGATCCTTAGCAATCAGCCCCAGCATTTT
TRBJ1-2	-	-	TRBV11-2	CASSLKPGLNYGYTF	TGTGCCAGCAGCCTGAAACCGGGACTCAACTATGGCTACACCTTC
TRBJ2-5	TRBD2	-	TRBV11-2	CASSTWTSGGEETQYF	TGTGCCAGCAGCACATGGACTAGCGGGGGTGAAGAGACCCAGTACTTC
TRBJ1-2	-	-	TRBV6-2/TRBV6-3	CASSRRSLGGYGYTF	TGTGCCAGCAGTAGACGGAGCTTGGGGGGCTATGGCTACACCTTC
TRBJ2-5	-	-	TRBV4-1	CASSQPTGQQQETQYF	TGCGCCAGCAGCCAACCAACAGGACAGCAACAAGAGACCCAGTACTTC
TRBJ2-1	TRBD2	-	TRBV2	CASKRGGYHEQFF	TGTGCCAGCAAGAGGGGAGGGTACCATGAGCAGTTCTTC
TRBJ1-2	-	-	TRBV6-1	CASSEKPRSGYTF	TGTGCCAGCAGTGAGAAACCCCGTAGCGGCTACACCTTC
TRBJ1-6	TRBD1	once	TRBV4-2	CASGQANSPLHF	TGTGCCAGCGGACAGGCGAATTCACCCCTCCACTTT
TRBJ1-4	-	-	TRBV18	CASSPGWQREKLFF	TGTGCCAGCTCACCAGGGTGGCAGAGAGAAAAACTGTTTTTT
TRBJ1-2	-	-	TRBV12-3/TRBV12-4	CASGGGAAHGYTF	TGTGCCAGCGGGGGTGGCGCGGCGCATGGCTACACCTTC